Below, one T cell receptor beta chain is given with its context. This clone was recorded a few times. Its antigen remains undetermined. Qualities for individual bases were not recorded, and no much larger clone is one base off. The protocol used for the library was the immunoSEQ multiplex PCR assay. For the multiplex PCR, a mixture combining 60 forward primers for TCR Vbeta segments and 13 reverse primers for TCR Jbeta segments was used. The CDR3 region of rearranged TCR beta genes was amplified from genomic DNA by a multiplex PCR assay. The Illumina HiSeq System was used to sequence the amplified TCR beta libraries as 87-base-pair reads. The paper's data handling went like this. A later analysis tallied tens of millions of unique TCR beta chains across the 666 repertoires, and approximately 12 million of those chains were shared by two or more donors. To remove PCR and sequencing errors, raw reads were error-corrected and collapsed into unique sequences using a nearest-neighbor algorithm that merged closely related sequences. Alignment of CDR3 sequences to IMGT reference sequences was used to assign V, D and J gene segments. For a sequence to be retained, a match of at least six nucleotides to both a V gene segment and a J gene segment was required. Rearrangements were classified as productive when the CDR3 lacked stop codons and remained in frame with V and J, and all other rearrangements were classified as non-productive. Following IMGT convention, CDR3 was defined as the stretch from the second conserved V-encoded cysteine up to the conserved J-encoded phenylalanine. The earlier analysis of fewer than 700 of the donors excluded sequences that lacked an unambiguous match to a single V gene segment. In an earlier analysis of about 590 of the donors, a V segment was called functional when productive rearrangements were above 56.7%, and segregating when the standard deviation between donors exceeded 5%. A statistical classification framework was developed to diagnose cytomegalovirus status using the catalog of TCR beta chain sequences. In a later analysis, V and J genes were assigned by comparing TCR nucleotide sequences against IMGT/GENE-DB human TR gene sequences. Using the TCRdist pipeline, a later analysis assigned CDR3 sequences along with most-parsimonious VDJ recombination scenarios. In a later analysis, every TCR beta chain was defined by the combination of its CDR3 amino acid sequence and its V-gene family, and reads without a unique V-gene family were dropped. As a way to deal with suspected cross-contamination and a sequencing artifact, a later analysis dropped under 600 nucleotide sequences that were highly shared and had low generation probability. In a later analysis, a clonal expansion index for each public chain was calculated from normalized within-repertoire ranks of inferred template counts. In a later analysis, generation probabilities were computed with a VDJ recombination model fitted to out-of-frame rearrangements, and the resulting probabilities were checked against IGoR. In a later analysis, TCR-TCR, TCR-HLA and TCR-CMV co-occurrence was scored with hypergeometric tests, and a repertoire-size bias correction was applied to TCR pairs. In a later analysis, false discovery rates were estimated by permuting HLA or CMV assignments 20 times. In a later analysis, co-occurring TCRs were grouped with DBSCAN, and TCRdist sequence similarity was added when clustering was performed within HLA-allele-positive subsets. Repertoires with fewer than 30,000 or more than 120,000 public chains were left out of co-occurrence clustering, as were about 5 repertoires with anomalous nucleotide sharing. Drawn from immuneACCESS, this table holds only the in-frame rearrangements with V and J called that TCRdb kept. Clones are partly lost; checked studies trace under half to an unresolved V gene and leave the rest unexplained. The V and J calls and the clone size are those of that table, but D and trimming were determined from the DNA. This sample lists 150,000 to 190,000 clones; about 68% were detected once. The ten top clones hold under 1.5% of the sample.

This specimen comes from a study of cytomegalovirus exposure and HLA in healthy donors (dated by TCRdb to 2016 to 2017). Looking at the study overall: An earlier analysis of approximately 640 of the donors reported approximately 270 Gb of sequence data and 117 million unique TCR beta sequences from around 200 million T cells. Roughly 5 DR-DQ haplotypes were handled as single units for association and clustering because linkage in the cohort was strong. Genome-wide SNP genotypes for about 65% of the roughly 670 donors were used in a later genetic analysis, which treated that subset as a discovery cohort. To predict cytomegalovirus infection status, the study brought together high-throughput TCR immunosequencing, statistical association of individual TCRs with disease status, and machine learning. Typing coverage varied by locus: roughly 620-640 donors for A, B, C, DRB1 and DQB1; approximately 560 for DQA1; about 600 for DPA1; approximately 450 for DPB1. The study was designed to test whether signatures of past pathogen exposure could be identified by cataloging public T cell receptors. Across approximately 400 genotyped donors of the cohort, an average of roughly 250,000 unique TCR beta nucleotide sequences per donor were sequenced, and approximately 19% of those sequences were non-productive. Rather than using new phenotypic data, the later analysis identified candidate immune exposures from TCR beta sequences and from how often those sequences occurred across donors. To study patterns of TCR occurrence, a later analysis re-analyzed previously published TCR beta repertoires from around 670 donors and added high-resolution HLA genotyping. An early release covering roughly 580 HLA-typed donors comprised approximately 300 gigabases of sequencing data and 65 million to 100 million unique TCR sequences. Donor age, sex, ethnicity and CMV serostatus were compiled together with the repertoire data. Among the roughly 400 genotyped donors, around 81% belonged to the genetic ancestry cluster associated with self-reported Caucasian donors. In an earlier analysis of roughly 540 of the donors, high-throughput TCR beta sequencing was used to judge whether each TCR beta V gene segment behaved as functional or pseudogenic. Along with the roughly 710-subject first cohort, a separate validation cohort of over a hundred different subjects was used. All discovery cohort repertoires had been generated on a single sequencing platform. Both class I and class II loci were covered by HLA typing, at four-digit resolution. The study used immunosequencing to profile the T cell repertoires of 600 to 850 subjects and linked those repertoires to cytomegalovirus serostatus. Overall study results and their limits: A later analysis reported that several top co-occurrence clusters appeared linked to parvovirus B19, influenza, CMV and Epstein-Barr virus. Compared with equally common non-associated chains, HLA-associated TCR beta chains in a later analysis were more clonally expanded and had lower generation probabilities. An earlier analysis of around 500 of the donors showed that most TCR beta V segments appeared in productive rearrangements either about 87% or about 30% of the time, which broadly matched IMGT annotations. A further reported finding was that TCR beta sequences accurately predicted the HLA-A and HLA-B alleles for most subjects in the first cohort. In both the original and validation cohorts, the classifier was reported to diagnose cytomegalovirus status with high specificity and sensitivity. When HLA alleles, especially DR and DQ, strongly co-occurred, TCR associations were difficult to assign to individual alleles. In vitro tests confirmed that a few of the cytomegalovirus-associated TCR beta chains recognize cytomegalovirus antigens. V-gene and J-gene trimming of TCR beta chains was associated with a missense DCLRE1C variant in a later genetic analysis, and the association was replicated in an independent cohort. HLA typing was unavailable for some donors at each locus, so association tests used only the typed subset. Specific HLA alleles were associated with 15,000 to 20,000 TCR beta sequences at a false discovery rate of 0.05 in a later analysis. While some public TCRs were present in many individuals, most TCR sequences turned up only very rarely across donors. Because counts were too low, approximately 15 rarely observed V segments, including chromosome 9 orphons, were excluded from the earlier analysis of several hundred of the donors. The study gave a list of 150 to 200 TCR beta chains associated with cytomegalovirus. According to a later genetic analysis, donors in an Asian-associated ancestry cluster had fewer N-insertions in productive TCRs than the roughly 700-donor mean. A later analysis found that most CMV-associated TCR beta chains appeared HLA-restricted, with HLA associations seemingly driven largely by CMV exposure. Some IMGT-functional V segments, including TRBV6-2 and TRBV6-3, could not be told apart with the 87-base-pair reads, so those segments were excluded. Immune exposure information for the cohort was limited to CMV serostatus. A cluster of highly shared sequence variants was judged likely to be a technical artifact of the sequencing pipeline. In a later analysis, TCR association rates were found to vary across HLA loci, with the most associated TCRs seen for DRB1 alleles and the fewest for HLA-C alleles. This cohort had only TCR beta chains sequenced, and the lack of alpha or paired-chain data limited which features could be detected. Correlated functional status among segregating V segments might be attributable to linkage disequilibrium, but an unknown experimental factor could not be ruled out. Roughly uniform sequencing depth across donors was assumed in presence/absence analyses, although this assumption may not hold. The authors suggested that the approach could potentially be extended to other disease states and immunological phenotypes.

The cohort was made up of 666 healthy bone marrow donors. All cohort members were sampled while nominally healthy, although unrecorded immune exposures were likely present. The donor tested CMV seronegative and was one of the 352 seronegative cohort members. A peripheral blood sample was provided by each donor, and peripheral blood mononuclear cells were used for TCR beta sequencing. The Qiagen DNeasy Blood Extraction Kit was used to extract genomic DNA from the blood cell samples. The germline V gene encodes CDR1 SGHVS and CDR2 FQNEAQ. The CDR3 spans 17 residues, from the cysteine through the phenylalanine. CDR3 DNA is the only sequence kept; it has 51 bases, read in frame from the first base. Trimming leaves V shorter by 4 bases and J shorter by 4 bases, with the junction holding 13 bases beyond the gene matches.

The specimen was PBMCs. The rearranged chain carries TRBV7-8 and TRBJ2-7; 10 nucleotides in the junction match TRBD2. The source of this sequence is a man younger than 35 in good health and CMV-seronegative. The base sequence is TGTGCCAGCAGCTCATCAGGGGCTAGCGGGAGTACTTACGAGCAGTACTTC. The encoded protein is CASSSSGASGSTYEQYF.